This T cell receptor beta chain was observed in a study of blood T cell repertoires in COVID-19. The overall study: Donors in the United States, Italy and Spain gave samples during acute or convalescent COVID-19. T cells, B-cell-depleted T cells, or PBMCs supplied cDNA or gDNA.

V lost 4 bases, J lost 4 bases, and 11 bases stayed unmatched. The CDR3 covers 17 residues. Germline V gene sequence: CDR1 LGHNT, CDR2 FRNRAP. Original methodology: Amplified reference gene primers provided the basis for estimating nucleated cell counts. The assay was immunoSEQ multiplex PCR, and TCRdb's table has in-frame clones only and misses some. For V, J and clone size, that table is used; D and trimming come from the DNA. The sample records 110,000 or so clones, roughly 85% being singletons. The sequenced sample consisted of peripheral blood. This TCR was recovered from a human donor in a cohort sampled during active COVID-19. This rearrangement joins TRBV12-5 to TRBJ2-1; TRBD2 matches at 9 bases. Here the CDR3 reads CASGSPTTSGLYNEQFF. The DNA of the CDR3 is TGTGCTAGTGGTTCCCCGACTACTAGCGGGCTTTACAATGAGCAGTTCTTC.